These 18 T cell receptor beta chains came from one sample sequenced in a study of blood T cell repertoires in COVID-19. Only in-frame clones appear in the TCRdb table, and some are missing; sequencing was by immunoSEQ multiplex PCR. The sample contains about 220,000 clones, 75% to 90% of which appear only once. The sample consisted of peripheral blood. The source of these receptors is a human donor in a cohort sampled during active COVID-19.

This chain links TRBV4-2 with TRBJ2-3, with D perhaps matching TRBD2 (6 bases). V lost 4 bases, J lost 0 bases, and 17 bases lay in between. CDR1 LGHNA and CDR2 YNFKEQ come from the germline V gene. The CDR3 contains 17 residues. In DNA form, the CDR3 reads TGTGCCAGCAGCCGGGTAATAGCGGAAACTAGCACAGATACGCAGTATTTT. This translates into CASSRVIAETSTDTQYF.

This clone is a singleton in its sample. The gene calls are TRBV18 and TRBJ1-5; 7 bases agree with TRBD1. Germline CDR1 is KGHSH and CDR2 is LQKENI. This CDR3 spans 13 amino acids. V lost 3 bases and J lost 9; bases outside the gene matches: 5. CDR3 in DNA: TGTGCCAGCTCACCGGACAGGACGCGGCCCCAGCATTTT. Translating it yields CASSPDRTRPQHF.

This chain connects TRBV28 to TRBJ2-7; the match to TRBD1 covers 7 bases. The ends lost 7 bases at V and 1 base at J; junction bases unmatched: 7. This CDR3 spans 14 amino acids. Germline-derived CDR1 and CDR2 are MDHEN and SYDVKM. CDR3 protein: CASTHEGQSYEQYF. The CDR3 DNA follows: TGTGCCAGCACCCATGAGGGACAGTCCTACGAGCAGTACTTC.

The rearrangement uses TRBV19 and TRBJ2-1; 9 bases fit TRBD2. Losses at the gene ends were 7 bases for V and 1 base for J; bases not matched to a gene: 5. CDR3 size: 15 residues. Looked up from germline, CDR1 is LNHDA and CDR2 is SQIVND (reference sequence). DNA for the CDR3: TGTGCCAGTACCGTAGCGGGAGCGTCCTACAATGAGCAGTTCTTC. It encodes CASTVAGASYNEQFF.

V gene TRBV7-9 combines with J gene TRBJ1-5; D gene ambiguous. This CDR3 comprises 16 residues. The V gene lost 3 bases and the J gene lost 0 bases, with 12 bases spanning the gap. Germline V gene lookup returns CDR1 SEHNR and CDR2 FQNEAQ (reference sequence). The CDR3, as DNA: TGTGCCAGCAGCTTTGTAAGTAGCAATAGCAATCAGCCCCAGCATTTT. It codes for CASSFVSSNSNQPQHF.

CDR3 loop: CASRLAVGGPNYNEQFF. For the CDR3, the DNA is TGTGCAAGTCGCTTAGCGGTCGGGGGACCGAACTACAATGAGCAGTTCTTC. The chain recombines TRBV12-2 with TRBJ2-1; the D call of TRBD2 is as the table states it, not checked on the DNA. TRBV12-2 is assigned pseudogene status. This CDR3 is 17 amino acids long.

V and J are TRBV7-2 and TRBJ1-5, with D possibly TRBD1 on 5 matching bases. The germline V gene encodes CDR1 SGHTA and CDR2 FQGNSA. Trimming shortened V by 5 bases and J by 3 bases, and 14 bases separated the two germline ends. This CDR3 has 15 residues. The CDR3 DNA is TGTGCCAGCAGCCGCTGGGGCTATGACAATCAGCCCCAGCATTTT. Protein sequence: CASSRWGYDNQPQHF.

This clone appeared a single time. The rearrangement uses TRBV27 and TRBJ1-5; 7 positions agree with TRBD1. The germline V gene encodes CDR1 MNHEY and CDR2 SMNVEV (reference sequence). The V gene end was trimmed by 4 bases and the J gene end by 1 base; junction bases not matched to a gene: 16. The CDR3 is 19 amino acids. This chain's CDR3 is CASSSSGQSLPMSNQPQHF. CDR3 sequence (DNA): TGTGCCAGCAGTTCCTCGGGACAGAGCTTACCGATGAGCAATCAGCCCCAGCATTTT.

This clone appeared a single time. This chain uses TRBV28 with TRBJ1-2, with 9 nucleotides matching TRBD1. CDR3 length equals 15 residues. V was pared by 6 bases and J by 4 bases, with 9 bases of the junction left unmatched. The V gene's germline CDR1 is MDHEN and CDR2 SYDVKM. The DNA for the CDR3 is TGTGCCAGCAGCCTTTCGACAGGGGGTGGCTATGGCTACACCTTC. This codes for CASSLSTGGGYGYTF.

The V and J genes are TRBV5-4 and TRBJ2-3; 11 nucleotides align to TRBD2. This CDR3 comprises 14 residues. Losses at the gene ends were 1 base for V and 5 bases for J; bases not matched to a gene: 0. Germline V CDR1 and CDR2: SGHNT, YYREEE (reference sequence). This CDR3 is CASSLTSGRDTQYF. Written as DNA, the CDR3 is TGTGCCAGCAGCTTGACTAGCGGGAGAGATACGCAGTATTTT.

The rearrangement links TRBV6-5 to TRBJ2-7; possibly TRBD2 for D (6 bases). Germline V CDR1 and CDR2: MNHEY, SVGAGI. There are 14 residues in the CDR3. V shed 2 bases and J shed 9 bases, with 17 bases lying between them. CDR3 in DNA: TGTGCCAGCAGTTACAGCCAGGGAGGAAAGGGGCAGTACTTC. Protein: CASSYSQGGKGQYF.

V usage is TRBV6-5 and J usage is TRBJ1-5; D is possibly TRBD1 (5 bases). V was trimmed by 6 bases and J by 0 bases, leaving 12 bases between them. Germline loops: CDR1 MNHEY, CDR2 SVGAGI. The CDR3 contains 15 residues. The CDR3 bases are TGTGCCAGCAGCCGACAGCCCTCTAGCAATCAGCCCCAGCATTTT. Protein: CASSRQPSSNQPQHF.

The rearrangement links TRBV28 to TRBJ2-7; D may be TRBD2 (6 bases). The CDR3 consists of 16 residues. With 6 bases removed from V and 2 bases from J, the gap between germline ends came to 20 bases. Germline CDR1 reads MDHEN; CDR2 reads SYDVKM. The DNA for the CDR3 is TGTGCCAGCAGGATAGCCCCGCGGGGACCTCCCTACGAGCAGTACTTC. Translation: CASRIAPRGPPYEQYF.

The chain employs TRBV20-1 and TRBJ2-3; the match to TRBD2 covers 11 bases. The CDR3 length is 17 residues. Trimming took 3 bases from V and 0 from J; bases not matched to a gene: 8. Germline lookup yields CDR1 DFQATT and CDR2 SNEGSKA (reference sequence). The chain's CDR3 is CSASPASGRKSTDTQYF. The CDR3 DNA reads TGCAGTGCTAGTCCTGCTAGCGGGAGGAAAAGCACAGATACGCAGTATTTT.

In this sample, this clone turned up once. The sample has other DNA sequences that encode this CDR3 too. The chain combines TRBV27 with TRBJ1-6; D is possibly TRBD1 (6 bases). The ends were cut back, 5 bases at V and 0 bases at J, with 8 bases in the middle. CDR3 length: 15 residues. CDR1 and CDR2 from the germline V gene are MNHEY and SMNVEV (reference sequence). The CDR3 loop is CASSRGSSYNSPLHF. The CDR3 DNA reads TGTGCCAGCAGTAGGGGGAGCTCCTATAATTCACCCCTCCACTTT.

This chain uses TRBV7-2 with TRBJ2-7; the D is unclear. The CDR3 is made up of 12 amino acids. V dropped 5 bases and J dropped 6 bases, with 11 bases sitting between them. Germline values: CDR1 SGHTA, CDR2 FQGNSA. DNA for the CDR3: TGTGCCAGCAGCCCAAACAGCTTCGAGCAGTACTTC. Translated: CASSPNSFEQYF.

This sequence joins TRBV5-1 and TRBJ1-4, with 7 bases fitting TRBD1. The junction had 9 bases not matched to a gene; V was cut back by 4 bases and J by 6 bases. Germline CDR1 SGHRS, CDR2 YFSETQ. CDR3 size: 15 residues. The CDR3 coding sequence is TGCGCCAGCAGCGCTTACAGGGGAGTCGATGAAAAACTGTTTTTT. It encodes CASSAYRGVDEKLFF.

This sequence joins TRBV3-1 (or the pseudogene TRBV3-2) and TRBJ2-7; TRBD2 aligns across 7 bases. The J segment lost 2 bases and the V segment lost 1 base, leaving 5 bases of the junction unmatched. The CDR3 contains 15 residues. Germline assignment: CDR1 LGHDT and CDR2 YNNKEL (reference sequence). CDR3 loop: CASSQAASGPYEQYF. The CDR3 nucleotides read TGTGCCAGCAGCCAAGCGGCTAGCGGCCCCTACGAGCAGTACTTC.